This section outlines one T cell receptor (beta chain) sequence together with its context. Its antigen has not been determined. No base-level quality is on record; no much larger clone is a single base apart. This entry belongs to a study of radiation and T cells in renal cell carcinoma (dated by TCRdb to 2019 to 2021). Some background on the complete study: A total of 53 samples underwent TCR beta sequencing, made up of 25 or so tumors and some 27 peripheral blood samples. A total of 4 million to 5 million unique CDR3 nucleotide sequences, encoding 2.8 million or so unique CDR3 amino acid sequences, were found across all 50 or so samples. The final blood draw took place at 4 weeks after radiation, the same time as nephrectomy. Results and caveats for the whole study, not just this receptor: The single-armed trial design could not address effects of radiation dose or scheduling on the TCR repertoire. Dynamics of the blood repertoire were not tracked past 4 weeks after treatment. In blood, the top tumor clonotypes increased from baseline to 2 weeks after radiation and then shrank by 4 weeks, which suggests a temporary expansion of tumor-resident clones. Because pretreatment tumor biopsies were not available, the study could not determine whether clonotypes were already present within the tumor at baseline.

Taken with the paper, the label for time point translates to: blood 4 weeks post-SBRT, at nephrectomy. Per the publication, the treatment or condition label means: 15 Gy SBRT to primary tumor, nephrectomy 4 weeks later. The samples were drawn from a clinical trial, where primary renal cell carcinomas were treated with 15 Gy of stereotactic body radiation therapy and then removed by nephrectomy 4 weeks afterward. To follow tumor-enriched clonotypes, serial peripheral blood was collected from radiation-treated patients at baseline and at 2 weeks and 4 weeks after SBRT. Every patient's renal cell carcinoma showed clear cell pathology. Genomic DNA for TCR sequencing was prepared using the QIAamp DNA Blood Mini Kit (Qiagen). The analyses included only samples that passed all quality control checks. Following the manufacturer's recommendations, the immunoSEQ kit was used to generate TCR beta libraries from genomic DNA. To prepare the libraries, a first multiplex PCR with proprietary primers was run, followed by a second PCR that added unique barcodes, and a bead cleanup was done after each round. A positive control reaction and a negative control reaction, both provided in the kit, were run with every batch of samples. The final libraries were assessed on an Agilent 4200 TapeStation D1000 ScreenTape, pooled by volume, and quantified by qPCR. An Illumina NextSeq500 fitted with a MidOutput 150-cycle cartridge performed the sequencing, running 156 Read1 cycles and 15 Index1 cycles with the kit's custom primers. The pooled library was loaded at 0.95 to 1 pM, with an approximately 20% PhiX control spiked in. The paper's data handling went like this. The vendor-processed data were analyzed in R, and a clonotype was defined as all T cells that share the same CDR3 nucleotide sequence. For clone abundance analyses, frequencies were normalized to the 10,000 most abundant clones per sample. Public T cell clones, which averaged fewer than five per sample, were excluded before analysis. Tumor-enriched and baseline blood-enriched clonotypes were defined by at least a 32-fold difference in abundance between compartments. A beta-binomial differential abundance model was used to identify clonotypes that expanded or contracted between blood time points. Similarity between tumor and blood repertoires was quantified using the Baroni-Urbani and Buser coefficient, and groups were compared with two-tailed Wilcoxon tests in R. TCRdb provides this immuneACCESS table in a form limited to in-frame rearrangements. Some clones are lacking; in checked studies, under half of them reflect an unresolved V gene, and why the rest are absent is not known. From that table come the V and J calls and clone size; the DNA was used to work out D and trimming. This sample lists more than 120,000 clones; about 88% were detected once. Clones ranked in the top ten supply roughly 17% of the sample.

The sample consisted of blood, taken from a patient whose treatment included radiotherapy and nephrectomy. This clonotype was obtained from a woman in her forties or fifties with renal cell carcinoma.

Here the CDR3 is given as CASSTSGTGYTGELFF. The nucleotide sequence reads TGCGCCAGCAGCACGTCCGGGACAGGGTACACCGGGGAGCTGTTTTTT. The sequence is built from TRBV5-1 and TRBJ2-2; TRBD1 fits 9 bases in the junction. Taken from cysteine to phenylalanine, the CDR3 has 16 residues. Solely the CDR3 DNA is kept, with 48 bases framed from the first base. CDR1 SGHRS and CDR2 YFSETQ were looked up in the germline V gene. Clipping removes 4 bases from V and 3 bases from J, with 7 as the unmatched junction base count.